Presented here are 19 T cell receptor beta chains from one specimen sequenced in a study of Ad26.COV2.S vaccination and SARS-CoV-2 variants. Produced via immunoSEQ multiplex PCR; TCRdb's table is partial and in-frame only. The sample lists under 550,000 clones; about 93% were seen once. Stated treatment: over 15 received Ad26.COV2.S at low or high dose, single or two shots; a few received placebo; per-sample allocation not given. Vaccine and placebo recipients were sampled on day 63 after the first injection. The sample in question was peripheral blood, obtained in a trial of Ad26.COV2.S vaccine versus placebo. These receptors were collected from a person between 18 and 60 years old who received the Ad26.COV2.S COVID-19 vaccine or a placebo.

The V gene is TRBV5-5, the J gene TRBJ2-3, with 11 bases aligning to TRBD2. Germline CDR1 reads SGHKS; CDR2 reads YYEKEE (reference sequence). Germline trimming cut 4 bases from V and 5 bases from J; bases unmatched to any gene: 6. The CDR3 has 15 amino acids. As DNA, the CDR3 is TGTGCCAGCAGCGCGGGACTAGCGGTGGGAGATACGCAGTATTTT. This codes for CASSAGLAVGDTQYF.

The chain couples TRBV3-1 (or the pseudogene TRBV3-2) to TRBJ2-7, with D uncertain. This CDR3 spans 13 amino acids. Germline V gene data show CDR1 as LGHDT and CDR2 as YNNKEL (reference sequence). Trimming stripped 1 base from V and 6 bases from J, with 10 bases between. The CDR3 DNA follows: TGTGCCAGCAGCCAAGGGACGTGGGTCGAGCAGTACTTC. Translated: CASSQGTWVEQYF.

J is TRBJ1-1 and V is TRBV19, with TRBD1 identical over 7 bases. V was pared by 6 bases and J by 5 bases, with 3 bases of the junction left unmatched. From germline, CDR1 is LNHDA and CDR2 SQIVND (reference sequence). This CDR3 has 12 residues. CDR3 loop: CASRTGWTEAFF. The CDR3 DNA follows: TGTGCCAGTAGGACAGGGTGGACTGAAGCTTTCTTT.

This clone was recorded once. The junction does not match germline at one end; this may be a read error. This chain uses TRBV4-3 with TRBJ2-1; no definite D call. The CDR3 contains 13 residues. Germline V gene sequence: CDR1 LGHNA, CDR2 YSLEER. This CDR3 reads CASSQERSYPKVF. Written as DNA, the CDR3 is TGCGCCAGCAGCCAAGAGAGGAGTTACCCGAAGGTCTTC.

This clone was seen a handful of times. The chain carries TRBV19 and TRBJ1-4; unclear D gene. This CDR3 spans 14 amino acids. With 3 bases removed from V and 8 bases from J, the gap between germline ends came to 13 bases. The germline CDR1 and CDR2 sequences are LNHDA and SQIVND (reference sequence). The CDR3, as DNA: TGTGCCAGTAGTATCGGTGCAGGTAACGAAAAACTGTTTTTT. Residues: CASSIGAGNEKLFF.

As for this clone: Other DNA sequences from this sample encode an identical CDR3 as well. The V and J genes are TRBV14 and TRBJ1-1; D not resolved. The CDR3 contains 15 residues. Trimming pared 4 bases from V and 0 bases from J, leaving 12 bases between. Germline values: CDR1 SGHDN, CDR2 FVKESK. CDR3 loop: CASSRRTGMNTEAFF. Here the CDR3 DNA reads TGTGCCAGCAGCCGACGGACGGGAATGAACACTGAAGCTTTCTTT. Variable domain in full (rest from reference TRBV14 and TRBJ1-1): EAGVTQFPSHSVIEKGQTVTLRCDPISGHDNLYWYRRVMGKEIKFLLHFVKESKQDESGMPNNRFLAERTGGTYSTLKVQPAELEDSGVYFCASSRRTGMNTEAFFGQGTRLTVV.

This clone appeared a single time. This chain uses TRBV6-5 with TRBJ1-6; TRBD1 is a possible D gene (6 bases). There are 14 residues in the CDR3. Germline V gene sequence: CDR1 MNHEY, CDR2 SVGAGI. Trimming left V 8 bases short and J 7 bases short, with 15 bases between. The CDR3 sequence is CASRDPGVNSPLHF. The CDR3 nucleotides read TGTGCCAGCCGAGACCCAGGGGTAAATTCACCCCTCCACTTT.

This clone showed up just once. The V gene is TRBV6-2 or TRBV6-3, the J gene TRBJ2-1; 8 bases are shared with TRBD2. Per the germline V gene, CDR1 is MNHEY and CDR2 is SVGEGT. The CDR3 has 16 residues. Trimming removed 5 bases from V and 6 bases from J; junction bases left unmatched: 12. CDR3 DNA sequence: TGTGCCAGCAGTGGTAGGGTTAGCGGGAAGAGCAATGAGCAGTTCTTC. Its translation is CASSGRVSGKSNEQFF.

V gene TRBV5-4 combines with J gene TRBJ2-7, with 9 bases lining up with TRBD1. Germline V CDR1 and CDR2: SGHNT, YYREEE (reference sequence). V lost 3 bases to trimming and J lost 7 bases; unmatched junction nucleotides: 8. This CDR3 comprises 14 residues. The CDR3 region has the DNA TGTGCCAGCAGCTCTGGGGGACAGGGACGAGAGCAGTACTTC. It specifies CASSSGGQGREQYF.

The CDR3 DNA sequence: TGTGCCAGCAGTCGCGACAGGGCGATGGGCAATCAGCCCCAGCATTTT. Its protein is CASSRDRAMGNQPQHF. This chain connects TRBV3-1 (or the pseudogene TRBV3-2) to TRBJ1-5, with 7 bases aligning to TRBD1. The V and J ends lost 6 bases and 2 bases, in that order; junction bases with no gene match: 10. This CDR3 has 16 amino acids. Germline V gene data show CDR1 as LGHDT and CDR2 as YNNKEL (reference sequence).

This clone was counted once. V and J are TRBV28 and TRBJ2-5; D possibly uses TRBD1 or TRBD2 (5 bases each). Between the trimmed V and J ends, which lost 5 bases and 5 bases, there was a span of 21 bases. From germline, CDR1 is MDHEN and CDR2 SYDVKM. The CDR3 spans 16 residues. CDR3 sequence reads: CASSAPRKGWDETQYF. In DNA, the CDR3 is TGTGCCAGCAGTGCCCCTAGGAAGGGATGGGACGAGACCCAGTACTTC.

The gene calls are TRBV4-3 and TRBJ1-1; D not certain. The V gene's germline CDR1 is LGHNA and CDR2 YSLEER. The CDR3 consists of 14 residues. Trimming removed 4 bases from V and 2 bases from J, with 11 bases in between. CDR3 nucleotide sequence: TGCGCCAGCAGCCCGGGGTTTACCAACACTGAAGCTTTCTTT. It codes for CASSPGFTNTEAFF.

V is TRBV30 and J is TRBJ2-1; 10 nucleotides align to TRBD2. Germline CDR1 is GTSNPN and CDR2 is SVGIG (reference sequence). There are 12 residues in the CDR3. J lost 16 bases, V lost 3 bases, and 9 bases had no gene match. The CDR3, as DNA: TGTGCCTGGAGGGAAGCGGGAGGGTATTTTTTCTTC. This encodes CAWREAGGYFFF.

V usage is TRBV4-1 and J usage is TRBJ2-7; D is possibly TRBD1 (6 bases). V gave up 1 base and J gave up 0 bases, with 16 bases separating them. Germline V gene data show CDR1 as MGHRA and CDR2 as YSYEKL. CDR3 length: 17 residues. Here the CDR3 reads CASSQVPGTPFSYEQYF. CDR3 nucleotide sequence: TGCGCCAGCAGCCAAGTTCCCGGGACACCCTTCTCCTACGAGCAGTACTTC.

As regards this clone: The identical CDR3 is also encoded by other nucleotide sequences in the sample. The chain carries TRBV7-9 and TRBJ1-1; D is undetermined. Germline lookup yields CDR1 SEHNR and CDR2 FQNEAQ (reference sequence). V was pared by 5 bases and J by 2 bases, with 9 bases between. The CDR3 sequence is 13 residues long. The DNA for the CDR3 is TGTGCCAGCAGCCCTCAACTCAACACTGAAGCTTTCTTT. It translates to CASSPQLNTEAFF.

The rearrangement links TRBV5-5 to TRBJ1-3; D not resolved. With 1 base removed from V and 4 bases from J, the gap between germline ends came to 3 bases. In germline, CDR1 is SGHKS, CDR2 YYEKEE (reference sequence). The CDR3 is 12 residues long. This CDR3 is CASSLRGNTIYF. CDR3 sequence (DNA): TGTGCCAGCAGCTTGAGGGGAAACACCATATATTTT.

This chain joins TRBV5-1 and TRBJ2-1, with 10 bases that match TRBD2. There are 15 residues in the CDR3. V dropped 4 bases and J dropped 3; count of bases not matched to a gene: 4. Germline-derived CDR1 and CDR2 are SGHRS and YFSETQ. DNA of the CDR3: TGCGCCAGCAGCCCAAGGACTAGCGGCTACAATGAGCAGTTCTTC. Translated, it gives CASSPRTSGYNEQFF.

The chain combines TRBV4-1 with TRBJ2-7, with 9 bases fitting TRBD1. From germline, CDR1 is MGHRA and CDR2 YSYEKL. This CDR3 is built from 16 residues. The trim removed 1 base at V and 5 bases at J, leaving 9 bases unmatched. The DNA for the CDR3 is TGCGCCAGCAGCCAAGTTGCGGGGACAGGGACCCACGAGCAGTACTTC. Amino acids: CASSQVAGTGTHEQYF.

The chain recombines TRBV27 with TRBJ2-1; tentative D call: TRBD2 (6 bases). CDR1 is MNHEY and CDR2 is SMNVEV in the germline V gene (reference sequence). Trimming pared 1 base from V and 3 bases from J, leaving 10 bases between. This CDR3 contains 15 residues. CDR3 protein: CASSLYARDYNEQFF. The CDR3, as DNA: TGTGCCAGCAGTTTATATGCGCGGGACTACAATGAGCAGTTCTTC.